The rows below give T cell receptor beta chains drawn from one sample of a study of T cell repertoires in cytomegalovirus infection. TCRdb reprocessed the reads via MiXCR and lists one record per CDR3 protein. The table lists 450,000 to 600,000 distinct CDR3 sequences, around 11% of them singletons, with 10% to 13% in the top ten. The sequenced sample was PBMCs. The receptors stem from a human donor in good health (CMV status not recorded). Some clones in this sample may be carry-over from other donors' samples. Both conserved end residues are part of each CDR3. D genes are given only for firm matches. The size entry is marked missing in some rows and otherwise reads once, few, many or a size class.

D gene: .
J gene: TRBJ2-2
V gene: TRBV6-6
clone size: .
CDR3 DNA: TGTGCCAGCAGTTACGTAACCCGGGAGCTCAACACCGGGGAGCTGTTTTTT
CDR3 protein: CASSYVTRELNTGELFF

D gene: .
J gene: TRBJ1-2
V gene: TRBV5-4
clone size: many
CDR3 DNA: TGTGCCAGCAGCTTTCGGACAGAGAGTAATGGCTACACCTTC
CDR3 protein: CASSFRTESNGYTF

D gene: .
J gene: TRBJ1-1
V gene: TRBV20-1
clone size: .
CDR3 DNA: TGCAGTGCTAGCTTCGATGGAGGGAACACTGAAGCTTTCTTT
CDR3 protein: CSASFDGGNTEAFF

D gene: .
J gene: TRBJ1-1
V gene: TRBV27
clone size: many
CDR3 DNA: TGTGCCAGCAGCCCCTCAACAGGGAACACTGAAGCTTTCTTT
CDR3 protein: CASSPSTGNTEAFF

D gene: TRBD1
J gene: TRBJ2-2
V gene: TRBV7-8
clone size: many
CDR3 DNA: TGTGCCAGCAGCTCCCGCCGGGACAGGGCCGGGGAGCTGTTTTTT
CDR3 protein: CASSSRRDRAGELFF

D gene: .
J gene: TRBJ2-5
V gene: TRBV7-9
clone size: many
CDR3 DNA: TGTGCCAGCAGCTCGCCCACAGTAGAACAAGAGACCCAGTACTTC
CDR3 protein: CASSSPTVEQETQYF

D gene: TRBD1
J gene: TRBJ1-6
V gene: TRBV20-1
clone size: .
CDR3 DNA: TGCAGTGCTGGGGCGGGGACAGCGGATTCACCCCTCCACTTT
CDR3 protein: CSAGAGTADSPLHF

D gene: .
J gene: TRBJ2-2
V gene: TRBV6-1
clone size: .
CDR3 DNA: TGTGCCAGCAGTGGGTTAGCGGTGGACACCGGGGAGCTGTTTTTT
CDR3 protein: CASSGLAVDTGELFF

D gene: TRBD2
J gene: TRBJ2-3
V gene: TRBV19
clone size: few
CDR3 DNA: TGTGCCAGTAGTATAACTAGCGGCCGCACAGATACGCAGTATTTT
CDR3 protein: CASSITSGRTDTQYF

D gene: TRBD2
J gene: TRBJ2-1
V gene: TRBV6-1
clone size: many
CDR3 DNA: TGTGCCAGCAGTGAATGGGGGGGGAGCTCCTACAATGAGCAGTTCTTC
CDR3 protein: CASSEWGGSSYNEQFF

D gene: .
J gene: TRBJ2-1
V gene: TRBV7-2
clone size: many
CDR3 DNA: TGTGCCAGCAGCATTCAAGTACCTGAGCAGTTCTTC
CDR3 protein: CASSIQVPEQFF

D gene: .
J gene: TRBJ1-6
V gene: TRBV12-3/TRBV12-4
clone size: many
CDR3 DNA: TGTGCCAGCAGCAGAGAGAGGGGCGCGGATTCACCCCTCCACTTT
CDR3 protein: CASSRERGADSPLHF

D gene: TRBD1
J gene: TRBJ1-4
V gene: TRBV27
clone size: many
CDR3 DNA: TGTGCCAGCAGTACCGGACAGGGGTGGGCTAATGAAAAACTGTTTTTT
CDR3 protein: CASSTGQGWANEKLFF

D gene: TRBD1
J gene: TRBJ1-5
V gene: TRBV12-3/TRBV12-4
clone size: few
CDR3 DNA: TGTGCCAGCAGTTATGAGACAGGGTTTCAGCCCCAGCATTTT
CDR3 protein: CASSYETGFQPQHF

D gene: .
J gene: TRBJ2-7
V gene: TRBV27
clone size: few
CDR3 DNA: TGTGCCAGCAGTTTAGTTTTCGGTTGGGGGGAGCAGTACTTC
CDR3 protein: CASSLVFGWGEQYF

D gene: .
J gene: TRBJ2-7
V gene: TRBV7-9
clone size: .
CDR3 DNA: TGTGCCAGCAGCGGTGGGCCCCTAACGTACTTC
CDR3 protein: CASSGGPLTYF

D gene: TRBD1
J gene: TRBJ2-7
V gene: TRBV6-1
clone size: many
CDR3 DNA: TGTGCCAGCAGTGAATTCTGGACAGGGGGTTCCTACGAGCAGTACTTC
CDR3 protein: CASSEFWTGGSYEQYF

D gene: .
J gene: TRBJ1-6
V gene: TRBV7-2
clone size: many
CDR3 DNA: TGTGCCAGCAGGCAAGGGCAGCCAGATTCACCCCTCCACTTT
CDR3 protein: CASRQGQPDSPLHF

D gene: .
J gene: TRBJ2-7
V gene: TRBV30
clone size: few
CDR3 DNA: TGTGCCTGGAGTGTACGGGGAGCCAAGTACTTC
CDR3 protein: CAWSVRGAKYF

D gene: .
J gene: TRBJ2-2
V gene: TRBV4-1
clone size: many
CDR3 DNA: TGCGCCAGCAGCCAAACGGGGGGGGAGCTGTTTTTT
CDR3 protein: CASSQTGGELFF

D gene: .
J gene: TRBJ1-6
V gene: TRBV9
clone size: .
CDR3 DNA: TGTGCCAGCAGCGGCTCGAAGGCGACATCCAATTCACCCCTCCACTTT
CDR3 protein: CASSGSKATSNSPLHF

D gene: .
J gene: TRBJ1-1
V gene: TRBV2
clone size: few
CDR3 DNA: TGTGCCAGCAGTGAATTAGGGTCAGGGCATCCTGAAGCTTTCTTT
CDR3 protein: CASSELGSGHPEAFF